A single sample gave rise to the 23 T cell receptor beta chains below, sequenced in a study of shared clonotypes between healthy human individuals. Sequencing used immunoSEQ multiplex PCR; TCRdb keeps in-frame clones, though not all of them. This table holds 450,000 to 650,000 clones, roughly 79% found once. Sequencing used PBMCs. These receptors all stem from a woman aged 40 to 50 in good health. Some clones in this sample may be carry-over from other donors' samples.

A word on this clone: A far larger clone differs by one base, so this is likely a read error. This CDR3 is also generated by other DNA sequences in the sample. The chain is built from TRBV5-6 and TRBJ1-1; D ambiguous. The CDR3 contains 16 residues. Per the germline V gene, CDR1 is SGHDT and CDR2 is YYEEEE. The CDR3 nucleotides are TGTGCCAGCAGCTTGTCGACAAGCCGGTGGAACACTGAAGCTTCCTTT. This translates into CASSLSTSRWNTEASF.

The chain employs TRBV6-4 and TRBJ2-1; 10 bases line up with TRBD2. The germline V gene encodes CDR1 MRHNA and CDR2 SNTAGT. There are 16 residues in the CDR3. The V and J ends lost 3 bases and 5 bases, in that order; junction bases with no gene match: 7. The CDR3 bases are TGTGCCAGCAGTGAGACTAGCGGGTCCGGGGACAATGAGCAGTTCTTC. Translating it yields CASSETSGSGDNEQFF.

V is TRBV27 and J is TRBJ1-2, with 7 bases matching TRBD1. J was trimmed by 4 bases and V by 6 bases; bases with no gene match: 5. The CDR3 covers 13 residues. Germline V lookup: CDR1 MNHEY, CDR2 SMNVEV (reference sequence). The chain's CDR3 is CASSNPGGYGYTF. CDR3 DNA sequence: TGTGCCAGCAGCAACCCAGGGGGCTATGGCTACACCTTC.

The rearrangement links TRBV7-3 to TRBJ2-5; TRBD1 might be the D (6 bases). This CDR3 contains 15 residues. V gave up 5 bases and J gave up 1 base, with 14 bases separating them. Per germline, CDR1 SGHTA and CDR2 FQGTGA. This chain's CDR3 is CASSPTGFGQETQYF. As DNA, the CDR3 is TGTGCCAGCAGCCCCACAGGGTTCGGCCAAGAGACCCAGTACTTC.

The J gene is TRBJ1-5, the V gene TRBV28; D might be TRBD1 (6 bases). Per the germline V gene, CDR1 is MDHEN and CDR2 is SYDVKM. Trimming cost V 5 bases and J 7 bases, with 18 bases left between them. This CDR3 has 15 residues. The CDR3 region has the DNA TGTGCCAGCAGTGCATGGGGGGCGCGGGGGCAGCCCCAGCATTTT. Residues: CASSAWGARGQPQHF.

CDR3 sequence (DNA): TGTGCCAGCACCCGGGGACTATCCTACGAGCAGTACTTC. Protein sequence: CASTRGLSYEQYF. This rearrangement joins TRBV2 to TRBJ2-7, with 7 bases matching TRBD2. CDR1 SNHLY and CDR2 FYNNEI come from the germline V gene. The ends lost 7 bases at V and 1 base at J; junction bases unmatched: 4. The CDR3 is 13 residues long.

The chain is built from TRBV2 and TRBJ2-5; possibly TRBD1 or TRBD2 for D (5 bases each). V lost 7 bases and J 3 bases, leaving 12 bases between the germline ends. The CDR3 is made up of 13 amino acids. In germline, CDR1 is SNHLY, CDR2 FYNNEI. The CDR3 nucleotides read TGTGCCAGCACCCTTCGGGGCGAAGAGACCCAGTACTTC. This translates into CASTLRGEETQYF.

The chain links TRBV7-8 to TRBJ2-3; TRBD1 agrees at 9 bases. Trimming cost V 2 bases and J 3 bases; bases outside gene matches: 12. From germline, CDR1 is SGHVS and CDR2 FQNEAQ. CDR3 length equals 18 residues. The CDR3 sequence is CASSLTSPKDRGTDTQYF. The CDR3 DNA follows: TGTGCCAGCAGCTTAACGTCTCCTAAGGACAGGGGAACAGATACGCAGTATTTT.

V is TRBV28 and J is TRBJ1-1; 8 nucleotides agree with TRBD1. CDR1 is MDHEN and CDR2 is SYDVKM in the germline V gene. The CDR3 length is 13 residues. The ends lost 7 bases at V and 4 bases at J; junction bases unmatched: 5. The CDR3 nucleotides read TGTGCCAGCAAAGGACAGGGTAGCACTGAAGCTTTCTTT. Its protein is CASKGQGSTEAFF. The full variable domain, completed using reference TRBV28 and TRBJ1-1, is DVKVTQSSRYLVKRTGEKVFLECVQDMDHENMFWYRQDPGLGLRLIYFSYDVKMKEKGDIPEGYSVSREKKERFSLILESASTNQTSMYLCASKGQGSTEAFFGQGTRLTVV.

The V and J genes are TRBV30 and TRBJ1-1; TRBD1 agrees at 7 bases. The CDR3 is made up of 15 amino acids. Germline V CDR1 and CDR2: GTSNPN, SVGIG (reference sequence). V trimming: 3 bases; J trimming: 1 base; junction bases outside the gene matches: 8. The CDR3, as DNA: TGTGCCTGGAGGATGAAGGGGGCGCCGAACACTGAAGCTTTCTTT. It is translated as CAWRMKGAPNTEAFF.

The chain couples TRBV7-3 to TRBJ2-1; possibly TRBD2 for D (5 bases). This CDR3 is built from 13 residues. Per germline, CDR1 SGHTA and CDR2 FQGTGA. V lost 4 bases to trimming and J lost 4 bases, with 8 bases between them. CDR3 amino acids: CASSSTRYNEQFF. The DNA of the CDR3 is TGTGCCAGCAGCTCCACTAGATACAATGAGCAGTTCTTC.

The chain links TRBV7-2 to TRBJ1-2; tentative D call: TRBD1 (5 bases). There are 18 residues in the CDR3. Looked up from germline, CDR1 is SGHTA and CDR2 is FQGNSA. V lost 1 base and J 7 bases, leaving 25 bases between the germline ends. CDR3 in DNA: TGTGCCAGCAGCTTAGAAGGTTCCGGGACTCATTCTACGGGTGGCTACACCTTC. Amino acid sequence: CASSLEGSGTHSTGGYTF.

A single count supports this clone. V usage is TRBV4-1 and J usage is TRBJ2-5; 11 bases are shared with TRBD2. This CDR3 has 16 amino acids. Germline CDR1 and CDR2: MGHRA and YSYEKL. J lost 1 base, V lost 4 bases, and 5 bases had no gene match. The CDR3 sequence is CASSPGTSGGQETQYF. The CDR3 DNA is TGCGCCAGCAGCCCCGGGACTAGCGGAGGCCAAGAGACCCAGTACTTC.

This rearrangement joins TRBV2 to TRBJ1-1, with D possibly TRBD1 on 6 matching bases. Germline values: CDR1 SNHLY, CDR2 FYNNEI. V shed 3 bases and J shed 8 bases, with 19 bases lying between them. CDR3 length: 15 amino acids. Here the CDR3 DNA reads TGTGCCAGCAGTGAGGGGGCCCTAGTAGTGAGGGAAGCTTTCTTT. This encodes CASSEGALVVREAFF.

This clone came up once. This sequence joins TRBV28 and TRBJ2-7; D gene uncertain. The CDR3 has 13 residues. Per the germline V gene, CDR1 is MDHEN and CDR2 is SYDVKM. The V end was cut by 3 bases, the J end by 6 bases, with 12 bases between. The CDR3 protein is CASSFYRYSEQYF. The CDR3 coding sequence is TGTGCCAGCAGTTTCTACCGCTACTCCGAGCAGTACTTC.

This clone has a single count. The chain joins TRBV4-1 to TRBJ1-1; TRBD1 might be the D (5 bases). The CDR3 is made up of 14 amino acids. Germline CDR1 reads MGHRA; CDR2 reads YSYEKL. The ends were cut back, 2 bases at V and 3 bases at J, with 10 bases in the middle. CDR3 sequence: CASSQPQGDTEAFF. The DNA for the CDR3 is TGCGCCAGCAGCCAACCTCAGGGAGACACTGAAGCTTTCTTT.

This sequence joins TRBV15 and TRBJ2-7, with a weak D call TRBD1 (6 bases). There are 14 residues in the CDR3. Germline lookup yields CDR1 LNHNV and CDR2 YYDKDF (reference sequence). V was cut by 1 base and J by 2 bases, with 9 bases left in between. The CDR3 reads CATSRVGQTYEQYF. CDR3 bases: TGTGCCACCAGCAGAGTGGGACAAACCTACGAGCAGTACTTC.

Details on this clone: The sample contains more than one DNA sequence encoding this CDR3. J is TRBJ1-1 and V is TRBV11-2; tentative D call: TRBD1 (5 bases). This CDR3 contains 13 residues. Germline CDR1 and CDR2: SGHAT and FQNNGV. Deletions cut 1 base from V and 5 bases from J, with 8 bases between. CDR3 sequence (DNA): TGTGCCAGCAGCTTAGCCCGGGGGACTGAAGCTTTCTTT. Translated: CASSLARGTEAFF.

The J gene is TRBJ2-3, the V gene TRBV18; the match to TRBD1 covers 10 bases. Germline CDR1 and CDR2: KGHSH and LQKENI. CDR3 length: 16 amino acids. V was pared by 4 bases and J by 0 bases, with 4 bases of the junction left unmatched. CDR3 protein: CASSLGQGGSTDTQYF. DNA of the CDR3: TGTGCCAGCTCACTCGGACAGGGGGGAAGCACAGATACGCAGTATTTT. Supplemented by reference TRBV18 and TRBJ2-3, the full variable domain reads NAGVMQNPRHLVRRRGQEARLRCSPMKGHSHVYWYRQLPEEGLKFMVYLQKENIIDESGMPKERFSAEFPKEGPSILRIQQVVRGDSAAYFCASSLGQGGSTDTQYFGPGTRLTVL.

DNA of the CDR3: TGTGCCAGCAGTCCCGGACTGGCCCTCACAGATACGCAGTATTTT. Its translation is CASSPGLALTDTQYF. The genes are TRBV27 and TRBJ2-3, with TRBD2 as a possible D gene (5 bases). CDR1 and CDR2 from the germline V gene are MNHEY and SMNVEV (reference sequence). The CDR3 is made up of 15 amino acids. V was trimmed by 5 bases and J by 2 bases, leaving 14 bases between them.

In this sample, this clone turned up many times. The chain is built from TRBV18 and TRBJ2-2, with 13 bases fitting TRBD2. Trimming cost V 6 bases and J 1 base; bases outside gene matches: 8. This CDR3 has 18 residues. CDR1 KGHSH and CDR2 LQKENI come from the germline V gene. The CDR3 DNA follows: TGTGCCAGCTCCCACCGTGGACTAGCGGGAGAGAACACCGGGGAGCTGTTTTTT. Amino acids: CASSHRGLAGENTGELFF.

Notes on this clone: A junction end diverges from the germline sequence, so it may reflect a read error. The J gene is TRBJ2-3, the V gene TRBV7-9; D may be TRBD2 (5 bases). CDR1 is SEHNR and CDR2 is FQNEAQ in the germline V gene (reference sequence). This CDR3 is 13 amino acids long. The CDR3: CASSQAGAGLQYF. In nucleotides, the CDR3 is TGTGCTAGCAGCCAAGCTGGTGCGGGCCTGCAGTATTTT.

This sequence joins TRBV10-3 and TRBJ2-1; 8 bases are a match to TRBD2. The V gene end was trimmed by 7 bases and the J gene end by 0 bases; junction bases not matched to a gene: 11. CDR3 length: 17 residues. CDR1 ENHRY and CDR2 SYGVKD come from the germline V gene. CDR3 loop: CAIMSPVAGSSYNEQFF. The CDR3, as DNA: TGTGCCATCATGTCCCCAGTAGCGGGAAGCTCCTACAATGAGCAGTTCTTC.